This entry is about one T cell receptor beta chain. Its target is unknown. This specimen belongs to a study of T cell responses to AZD1222 COVID-19 vaccine. The study pooled second doses at about 4 or about 12 weeks. Germline V gene lookup returns CDR1 SGHKS and CDR2 YYEKEE (reference sequence). V gave up 2 bases and J gave up 4 bases, with 12 bases separating them. The CDR3 runs to 14 residues. Findings and caveats of the study: White British ancestry dominated among donors, who included more females, and clonal diversity was possibly underestimated. Dominant CD4 TCR responses targeted spike regions 160-218 and 743-854.

Assay used: immunoSEQ multiplex PCR; TCRdb lists only in-frame clones, some missing. The sample comprises 150,000 to 200,000 clones, approximately 89% of which are singletons, and under 1.5% rests with the top ten. This clonotype was sampled from an adult who received the AZD1222 COVID-19 vaccine. J is TRBJ1-2 and V is TRBV5-5; perhaps TRBD1 as D (5 bases). The specimen comprised peripheral blood, sampled 28 days after the second AZD1222 dose. CDR3 nucleotides: TGTGCCAGCAGCTTCTCCCTGACAGCCTATGGCTACACCTTC. This gives the protein CASSFSLTAYGYTF. Complete variable domain (other parts from reference TRBV5-5 and TRBJ1-2): DAGVTQSPTHLIKTRGQQVTLRCSPISGHKSVSWYQQVLGQGPQFIFQYYEKEERGRGNFPDRFSARQFPNYSSELNVNALLLGDSALYLCASSFSLTAYGYTFGSGTRLTVV.